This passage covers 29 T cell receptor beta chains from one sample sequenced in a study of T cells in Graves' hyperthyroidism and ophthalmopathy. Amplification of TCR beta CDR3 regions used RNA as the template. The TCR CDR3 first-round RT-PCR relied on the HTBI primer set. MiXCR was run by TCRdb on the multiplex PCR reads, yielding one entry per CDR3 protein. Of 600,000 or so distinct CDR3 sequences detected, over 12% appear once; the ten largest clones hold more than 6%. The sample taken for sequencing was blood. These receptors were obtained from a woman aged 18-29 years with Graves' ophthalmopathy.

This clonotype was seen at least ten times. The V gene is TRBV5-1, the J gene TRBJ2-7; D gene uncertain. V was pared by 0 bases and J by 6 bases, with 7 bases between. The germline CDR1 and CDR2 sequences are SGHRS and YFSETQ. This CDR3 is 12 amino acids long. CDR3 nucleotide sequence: TGCGCCAGCAGCTTGGCTCCGGCCGAGCAGTACTTC. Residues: CASSLAPAEQYF.

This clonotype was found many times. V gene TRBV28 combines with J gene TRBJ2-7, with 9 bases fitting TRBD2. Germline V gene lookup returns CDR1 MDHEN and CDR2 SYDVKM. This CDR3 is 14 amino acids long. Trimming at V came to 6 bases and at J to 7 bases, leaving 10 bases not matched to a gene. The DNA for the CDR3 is TGTGCCAGCAGAGCTAGCGGGACCAACTGGGAGCAGTACTTC. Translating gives CASRASGTNWEQYF.

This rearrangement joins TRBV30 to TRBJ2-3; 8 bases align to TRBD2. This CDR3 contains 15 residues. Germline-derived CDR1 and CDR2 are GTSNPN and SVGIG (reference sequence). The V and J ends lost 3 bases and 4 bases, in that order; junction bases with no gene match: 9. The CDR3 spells CAWSLLAAVADTQYF. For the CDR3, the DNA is TGTGCCTGGAGCCTACTAGCGGCAGTCGCAGATACGCAGTATTTT.

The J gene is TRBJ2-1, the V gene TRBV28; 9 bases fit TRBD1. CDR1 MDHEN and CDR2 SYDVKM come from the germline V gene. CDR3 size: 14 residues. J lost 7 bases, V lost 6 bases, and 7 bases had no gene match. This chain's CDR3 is CASSHGQGTNEQFF. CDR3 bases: TGTGCCAGCAGCCACGGACAGGGGACGAATGAGCAGTTCTTC.

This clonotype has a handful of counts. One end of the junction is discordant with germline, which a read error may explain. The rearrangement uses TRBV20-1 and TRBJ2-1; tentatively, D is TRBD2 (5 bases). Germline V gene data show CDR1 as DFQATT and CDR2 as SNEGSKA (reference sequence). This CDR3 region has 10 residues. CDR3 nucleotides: TGCAGTACTAGAGTCAATGAGCAGTTCTTC. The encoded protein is CSTRVNEQFF.

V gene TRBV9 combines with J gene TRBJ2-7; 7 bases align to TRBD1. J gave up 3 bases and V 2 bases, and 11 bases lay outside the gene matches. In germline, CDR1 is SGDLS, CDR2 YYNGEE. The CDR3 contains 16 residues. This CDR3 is CASSVGQEGAVYEQYF. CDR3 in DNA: TGTGCCAGCAGCGTGGGTCAAGAGGGGGCAGTCTACGAGCAGTACTTC.

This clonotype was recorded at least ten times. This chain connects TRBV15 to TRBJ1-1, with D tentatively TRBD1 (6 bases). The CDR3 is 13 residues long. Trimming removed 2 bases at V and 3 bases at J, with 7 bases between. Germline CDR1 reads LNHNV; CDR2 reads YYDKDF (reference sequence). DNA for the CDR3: TGTGCCACCAGCAGACAGGGGCACACTGAAGCTTTCTTT. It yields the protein CATSRQGHTEAFF.

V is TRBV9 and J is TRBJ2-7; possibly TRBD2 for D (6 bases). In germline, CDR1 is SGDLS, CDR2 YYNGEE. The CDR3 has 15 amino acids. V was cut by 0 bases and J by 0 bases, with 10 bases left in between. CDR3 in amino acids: CASSVVPSASYEQYF. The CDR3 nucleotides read TGTGCCAGCAGCGTAGTTCCTAGCGCCTCCTACGAGCAGTACTTC. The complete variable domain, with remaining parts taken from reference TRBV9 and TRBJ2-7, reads DSGVTQTPKHLITATGQRVTLRCSPRSGDLSVYWYQQSLDQGLQFLIQYYNGEERAKGNILERFSAQQFPDLHSELNLSSLELGDSALYFCASSVVPSASYEQYFGPGTRLTVT.

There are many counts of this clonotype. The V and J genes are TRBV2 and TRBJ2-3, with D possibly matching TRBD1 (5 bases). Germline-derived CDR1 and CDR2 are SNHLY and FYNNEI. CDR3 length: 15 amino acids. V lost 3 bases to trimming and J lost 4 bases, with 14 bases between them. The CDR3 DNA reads TGTGCCAGCAGTGAGAGAAGACAGATACCAGATACGCAGTATTTT. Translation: CASSERRQIPDTQYF. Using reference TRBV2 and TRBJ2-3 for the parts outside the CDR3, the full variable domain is EPEVTQTPSHQVTQMGQEVILRCVPISNHLYFYWYRQILGQKVEFLVSFYNNEISEKSEIFDDQFSVERPDGSNFTLKIRSTKLEDSAMYFCASSERRQIPDTQYFGPGTRLTVL.

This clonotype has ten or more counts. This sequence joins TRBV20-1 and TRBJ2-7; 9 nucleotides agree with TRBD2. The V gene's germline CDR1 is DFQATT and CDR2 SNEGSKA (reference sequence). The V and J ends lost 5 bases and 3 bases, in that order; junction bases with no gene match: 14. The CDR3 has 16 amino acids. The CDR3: CSAPSGTSPTFYEQYF. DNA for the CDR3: TGCAGTGCTCCGTCCGGGACTAGCCCGACTTTCTACGAGCAGTACTTC.

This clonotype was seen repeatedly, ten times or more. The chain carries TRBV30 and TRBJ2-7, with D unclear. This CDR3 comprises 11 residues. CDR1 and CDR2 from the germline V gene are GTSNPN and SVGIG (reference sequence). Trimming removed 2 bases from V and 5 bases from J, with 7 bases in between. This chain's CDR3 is CAWSRNHEQYF. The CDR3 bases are TGTGCCTGGAGTCGGAACCACGAGCAGTACTTC.

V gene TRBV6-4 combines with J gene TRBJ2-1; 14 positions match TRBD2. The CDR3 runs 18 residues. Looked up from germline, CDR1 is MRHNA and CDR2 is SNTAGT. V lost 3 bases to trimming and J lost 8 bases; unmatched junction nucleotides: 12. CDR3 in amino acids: CASSEPPTSGRAGDEQFF. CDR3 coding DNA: TGTGCCAGCAGTGAGCCCCCGACTAGCGGGAGGGCCGGCGATGAGCAGTTCTTC.

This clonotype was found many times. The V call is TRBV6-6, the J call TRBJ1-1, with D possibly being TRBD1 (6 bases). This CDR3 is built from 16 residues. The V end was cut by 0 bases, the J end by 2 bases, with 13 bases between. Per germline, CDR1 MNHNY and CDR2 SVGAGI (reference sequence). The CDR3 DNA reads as TGTGCCAGCAGTTACTCGTCCGGGACATACAACACTGAAGCTTTCTTT. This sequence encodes CASSYSSGTYNTEAFF.

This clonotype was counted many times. The chain's CDR3 is CASSQGSPTDTQYF. DNA for the CDR3: TGTGCCAGCAGCCAGGGGTCCCCCACAGATACGCAGTATTTT. The chain uses TRBV14 and TRBJ2-3; no firm D call. This CDR3 has 14 amino acids. V was trimmed by 3 bases and J by 2 bases, leaving 9 bases between them. Germline V gene data show CDR1 as SGHDN and CDR2 as FVKESK. The entire variable domain, with the rest obtained from reference TRBV14 and TRBJ2-3, is as follows: EAGVTQFPSHSVIEKGQTVTLRCDPISGHDNLYWYRRVMGKEIKFLLHFVKESKQDESGMPNNRFLAERTGGTYSTLKVQPAELEDSGVYFCASSQGSPTDTQYFGPGTRLTVL.

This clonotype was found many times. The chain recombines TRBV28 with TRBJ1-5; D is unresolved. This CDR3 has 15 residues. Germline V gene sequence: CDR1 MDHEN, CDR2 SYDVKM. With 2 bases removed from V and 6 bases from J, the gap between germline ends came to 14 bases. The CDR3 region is CASSLERSLPQPQHF. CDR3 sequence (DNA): TGTGCCAGCAGTTTAGAGCGATCCTTGCCTCAGCCCCAGCATTTT.

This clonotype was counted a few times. CDR3 region: CASSYSFPRTGYTF. DNA for the CDR3: TGTGCCAGCAGTTACTCATTTCCGAGAACAGGCTACACCTTC. This chain uses TRBV6-5 with TRBJ1-2; D not certain. The CDR3 sequence is 14 residues long. Between the trimmed V and J ends, which lost 0 bases and 8 bases, there was a span of 13 bases. Germline lookup yields CDR1 MNHEY and CDR2 SVGAGI.

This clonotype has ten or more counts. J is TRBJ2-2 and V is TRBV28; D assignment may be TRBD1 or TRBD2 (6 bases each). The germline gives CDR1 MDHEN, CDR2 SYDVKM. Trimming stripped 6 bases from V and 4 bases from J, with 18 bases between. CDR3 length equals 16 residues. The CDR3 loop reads CASSLGGWDGTGELFF. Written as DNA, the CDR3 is TGTGCCAGCAGCCTCGGGGGCTGGGATGGCACCGGGGAGCTGTTTTTT.

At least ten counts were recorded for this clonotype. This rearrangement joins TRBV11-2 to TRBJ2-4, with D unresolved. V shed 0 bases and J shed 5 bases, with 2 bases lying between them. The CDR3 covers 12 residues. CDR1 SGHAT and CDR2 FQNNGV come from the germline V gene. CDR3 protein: CASSLDQNIQYF. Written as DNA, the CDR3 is TGTGCCAGCAGCTTAGATCAAAACATTCAGTACTTC.

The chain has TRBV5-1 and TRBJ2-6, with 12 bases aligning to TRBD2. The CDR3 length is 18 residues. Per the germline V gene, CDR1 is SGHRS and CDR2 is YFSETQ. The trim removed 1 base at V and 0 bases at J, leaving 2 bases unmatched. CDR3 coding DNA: TGCGCCAGCAGCTTGACTAGCGGGAGGTACTCTGGGGCCAACGTCCTGACTTTC. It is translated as CASSLTSGRYSGANVLTF.

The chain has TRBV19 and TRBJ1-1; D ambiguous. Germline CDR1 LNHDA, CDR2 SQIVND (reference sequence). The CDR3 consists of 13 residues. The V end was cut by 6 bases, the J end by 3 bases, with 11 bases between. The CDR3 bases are TGTGCCAGTAGGACCCAGGAGGACACTGAAGCTTTCTTT. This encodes CASRTQEDTEAFF.

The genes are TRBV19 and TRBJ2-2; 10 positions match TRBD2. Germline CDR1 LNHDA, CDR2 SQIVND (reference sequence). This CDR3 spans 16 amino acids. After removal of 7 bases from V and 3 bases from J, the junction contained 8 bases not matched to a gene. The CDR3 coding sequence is TGTGCCAGTAATCCAATGACTAGCGGGTACACCGGGGAGCTGTTTTTT. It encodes CASNPMTSGYTGELFF.

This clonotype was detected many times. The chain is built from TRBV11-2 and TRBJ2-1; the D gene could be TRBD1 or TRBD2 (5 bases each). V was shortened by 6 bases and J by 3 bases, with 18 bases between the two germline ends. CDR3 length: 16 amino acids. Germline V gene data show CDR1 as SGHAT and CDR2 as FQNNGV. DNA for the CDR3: TGTGCCAGCAGTTCTTACCGGGACCGCCACTACAATGAGCAGTTCTTC. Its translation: CASSSYRDRHYNEQFF.

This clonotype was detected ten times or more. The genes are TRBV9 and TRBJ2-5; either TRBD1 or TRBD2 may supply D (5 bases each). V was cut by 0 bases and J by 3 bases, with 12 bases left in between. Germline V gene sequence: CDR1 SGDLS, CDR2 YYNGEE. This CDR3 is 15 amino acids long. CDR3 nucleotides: TGTGCCAGCAGCGTAGTGGGGGTAACTGAAGAGACCCAGTACTTC. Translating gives CASSVVGVTEETQYF.

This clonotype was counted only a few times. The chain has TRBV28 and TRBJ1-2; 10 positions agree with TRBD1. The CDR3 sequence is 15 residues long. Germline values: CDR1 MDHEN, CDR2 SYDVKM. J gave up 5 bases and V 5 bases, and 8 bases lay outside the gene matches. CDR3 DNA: TGTGCCAGCAGTCCGGGGACAGGGGTTCAATATGGCTACACCTTC. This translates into CASSPGTGVQYGYTF.

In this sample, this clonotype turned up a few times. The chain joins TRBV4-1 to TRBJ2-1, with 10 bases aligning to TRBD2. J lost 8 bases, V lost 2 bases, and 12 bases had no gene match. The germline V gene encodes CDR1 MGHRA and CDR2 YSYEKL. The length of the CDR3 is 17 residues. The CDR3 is CASSQTPASGSSDEQFF. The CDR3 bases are TGCGCCAGCAGCCAAACCCCCGCTAGCGGGAGTTCCGATGAGCAGTTCTTC.

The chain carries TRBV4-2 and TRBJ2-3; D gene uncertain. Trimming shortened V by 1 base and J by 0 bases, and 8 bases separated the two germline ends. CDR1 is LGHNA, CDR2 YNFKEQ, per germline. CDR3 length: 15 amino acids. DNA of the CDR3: TGTGCCAGCAGCCAAGGCGGTTTTAGCACAGATACGCAGTATTTT. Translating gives CASSQGGFSTDTQYF.

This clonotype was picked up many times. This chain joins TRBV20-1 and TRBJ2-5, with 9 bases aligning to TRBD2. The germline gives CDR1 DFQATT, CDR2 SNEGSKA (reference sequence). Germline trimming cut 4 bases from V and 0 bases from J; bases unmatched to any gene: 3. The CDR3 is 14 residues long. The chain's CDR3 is CSAMGLAHQETQYF. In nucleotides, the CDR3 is TGCAGTGCTATGGGACTAGCTCACCAAGAGACCCAGTACTTC.

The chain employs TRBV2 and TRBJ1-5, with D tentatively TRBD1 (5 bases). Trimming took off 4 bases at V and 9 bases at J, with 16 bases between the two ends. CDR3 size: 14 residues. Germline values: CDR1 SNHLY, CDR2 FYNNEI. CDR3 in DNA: TGTGCCAGCAGTGGGGTTGACAGAAGGGGGCCCCAGCATTTT. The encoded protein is CASSGVDRRGPQHF.

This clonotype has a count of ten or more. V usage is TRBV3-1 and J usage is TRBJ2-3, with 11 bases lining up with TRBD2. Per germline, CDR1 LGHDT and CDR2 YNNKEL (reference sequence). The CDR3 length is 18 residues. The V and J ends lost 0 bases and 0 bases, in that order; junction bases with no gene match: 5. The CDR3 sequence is CASSQELAGDSSTDTQYF. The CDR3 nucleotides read TGTGCCAGCAGCCAAGAACTAGCGGGAGACTCTAGCACAGATACGCAGTATTTT.